This T cell receptor beta chain is from a study of PD-L1 blockade in urothelial cancer. On the study more broadly: About 85% of the roughly 30 patients were males with bladder-origin urothelial cancer. Each blood sample yielded a median of about 140,000 T cells.

Time point here: peripheral blood 6 weeks after treatment start. Generated by immunoSEQ multiplex PCR, the TCRdb table keeps only in-frame clones and is missing some. The sample holds about 51,000 clones, approximately 90% seen once. CDR3 length: 16 residues. The germline gives CDR1 SNHLY, CDR2 FYNNEI. The V end lost 3 bases, the J end lost 0 bases, and 12 bases lay between the germline ends. This specimen consisted of PBMCs, obtained around atezolizumab (anti-PD-L1) treatment. This receptor was taken from a man in his 60s with urothelial cancer. The chain recombines TRBV2 with TRBJ1-3, with D possibly being TRBD1 (6 bases). The CDR3 nucleotides are TGTGCCAGCAGTGAGGCAGGGGCCAACTCTGGAAACACCATATATTTT. It codes for CASSEAGANSGNTIYF.